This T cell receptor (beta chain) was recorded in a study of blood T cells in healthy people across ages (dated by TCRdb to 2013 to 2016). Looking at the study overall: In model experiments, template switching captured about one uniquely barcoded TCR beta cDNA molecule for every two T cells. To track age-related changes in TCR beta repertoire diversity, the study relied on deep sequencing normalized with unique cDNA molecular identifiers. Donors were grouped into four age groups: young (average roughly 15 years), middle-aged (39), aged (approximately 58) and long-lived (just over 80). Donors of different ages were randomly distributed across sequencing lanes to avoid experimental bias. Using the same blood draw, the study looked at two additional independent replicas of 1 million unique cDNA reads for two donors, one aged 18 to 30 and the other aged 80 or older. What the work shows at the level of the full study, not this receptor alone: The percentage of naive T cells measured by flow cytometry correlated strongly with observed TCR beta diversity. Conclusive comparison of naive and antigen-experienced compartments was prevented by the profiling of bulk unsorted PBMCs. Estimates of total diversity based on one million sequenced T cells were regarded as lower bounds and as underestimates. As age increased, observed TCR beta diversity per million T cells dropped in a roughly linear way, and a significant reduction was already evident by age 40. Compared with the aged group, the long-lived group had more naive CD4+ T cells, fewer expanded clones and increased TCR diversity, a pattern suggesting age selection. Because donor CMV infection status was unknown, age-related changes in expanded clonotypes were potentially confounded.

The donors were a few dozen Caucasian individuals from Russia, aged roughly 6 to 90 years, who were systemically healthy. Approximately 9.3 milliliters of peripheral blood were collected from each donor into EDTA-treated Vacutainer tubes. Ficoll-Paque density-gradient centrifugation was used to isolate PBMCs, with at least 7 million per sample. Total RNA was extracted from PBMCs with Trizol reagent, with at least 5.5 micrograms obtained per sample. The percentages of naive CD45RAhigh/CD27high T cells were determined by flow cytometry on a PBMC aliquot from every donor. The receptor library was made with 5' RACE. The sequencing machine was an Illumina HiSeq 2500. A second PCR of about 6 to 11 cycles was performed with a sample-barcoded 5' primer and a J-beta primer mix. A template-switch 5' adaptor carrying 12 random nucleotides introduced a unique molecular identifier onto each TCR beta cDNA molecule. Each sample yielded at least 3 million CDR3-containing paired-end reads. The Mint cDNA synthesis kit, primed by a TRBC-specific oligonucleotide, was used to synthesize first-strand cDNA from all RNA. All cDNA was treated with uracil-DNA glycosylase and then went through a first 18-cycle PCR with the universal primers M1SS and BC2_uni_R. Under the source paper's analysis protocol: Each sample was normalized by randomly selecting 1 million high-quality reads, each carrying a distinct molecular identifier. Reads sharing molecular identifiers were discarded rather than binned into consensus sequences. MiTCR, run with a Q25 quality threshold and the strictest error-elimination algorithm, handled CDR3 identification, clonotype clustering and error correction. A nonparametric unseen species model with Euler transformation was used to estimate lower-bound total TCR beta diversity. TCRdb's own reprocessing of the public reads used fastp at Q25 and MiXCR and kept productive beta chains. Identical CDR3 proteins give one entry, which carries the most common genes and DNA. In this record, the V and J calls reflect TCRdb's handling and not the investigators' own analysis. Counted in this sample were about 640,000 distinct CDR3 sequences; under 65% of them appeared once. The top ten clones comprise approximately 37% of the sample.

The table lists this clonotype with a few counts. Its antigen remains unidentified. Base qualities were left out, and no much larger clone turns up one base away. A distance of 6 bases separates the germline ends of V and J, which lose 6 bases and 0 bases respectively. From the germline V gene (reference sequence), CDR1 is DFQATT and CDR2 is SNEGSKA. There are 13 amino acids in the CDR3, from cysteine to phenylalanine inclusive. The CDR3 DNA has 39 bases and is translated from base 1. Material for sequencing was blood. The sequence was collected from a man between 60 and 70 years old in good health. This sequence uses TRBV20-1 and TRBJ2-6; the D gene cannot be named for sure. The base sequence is TGCAGTGCCCCGAGCTCTGGGGCCAACGTCCTGACTTTC. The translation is CSAPSSGANVLTF.